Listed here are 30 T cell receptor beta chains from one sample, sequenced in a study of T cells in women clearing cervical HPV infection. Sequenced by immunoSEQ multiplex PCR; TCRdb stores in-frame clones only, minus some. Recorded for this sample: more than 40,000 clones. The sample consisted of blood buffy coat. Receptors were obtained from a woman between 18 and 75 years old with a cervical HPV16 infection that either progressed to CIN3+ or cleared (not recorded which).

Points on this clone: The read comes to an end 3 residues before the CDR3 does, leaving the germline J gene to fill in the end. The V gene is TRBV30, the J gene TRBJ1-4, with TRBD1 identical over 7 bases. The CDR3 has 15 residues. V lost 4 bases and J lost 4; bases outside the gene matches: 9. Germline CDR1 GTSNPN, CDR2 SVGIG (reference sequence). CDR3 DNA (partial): TGTGCCTGGACCCCTAAGGGACAGAATAATGAAAAA. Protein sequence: CAWTPKGQNNEK. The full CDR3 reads CAWTPKGQNNEKLFF.

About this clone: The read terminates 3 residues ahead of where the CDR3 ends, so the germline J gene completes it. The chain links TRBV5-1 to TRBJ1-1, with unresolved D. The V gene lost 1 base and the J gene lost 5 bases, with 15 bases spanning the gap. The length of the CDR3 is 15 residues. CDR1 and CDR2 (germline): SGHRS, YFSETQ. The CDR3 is CASSLTPLVATEAFF. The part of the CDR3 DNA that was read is TGCGCCAGCAGCTTGACCCCCCTTGTAGCGACTGAA. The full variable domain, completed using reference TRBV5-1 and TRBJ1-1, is KAGVTQTPRYLIKTRGQQVTLSCSPISGHRSVSWYQQTPGQGLQFLFEYFSETQRNKGNFPGRFSGRQFSNSRSEMNVSTLELGDSALYLCASSLTPLVATEAFFGQGTRLTVV.

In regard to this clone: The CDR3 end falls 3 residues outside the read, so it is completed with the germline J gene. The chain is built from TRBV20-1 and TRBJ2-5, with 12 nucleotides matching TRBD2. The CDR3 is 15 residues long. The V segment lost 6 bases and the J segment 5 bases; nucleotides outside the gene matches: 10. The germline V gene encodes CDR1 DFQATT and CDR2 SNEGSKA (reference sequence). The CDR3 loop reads CSAPASGGAFETQYF. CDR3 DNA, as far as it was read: TGCAGTGCCCCGGCTAGCGGGGGGGCGTTTGAGACC.

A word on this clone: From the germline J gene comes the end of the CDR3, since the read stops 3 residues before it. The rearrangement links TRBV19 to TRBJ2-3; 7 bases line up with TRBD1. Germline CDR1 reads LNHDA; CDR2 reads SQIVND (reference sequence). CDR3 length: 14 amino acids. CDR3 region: CASGTVNSNQPQYF. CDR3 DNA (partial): TGTGCCAGCGGGACAGTTAATAGCAATCAGCCG.

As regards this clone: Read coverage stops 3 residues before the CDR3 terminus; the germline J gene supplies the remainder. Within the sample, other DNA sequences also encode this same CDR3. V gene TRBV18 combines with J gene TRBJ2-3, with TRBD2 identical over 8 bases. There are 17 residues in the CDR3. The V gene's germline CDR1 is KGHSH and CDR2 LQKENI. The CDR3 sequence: CASSPSSGGAKGETQYF. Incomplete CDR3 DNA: TGTGCCAGCTCACCCTCCTCGGGGGGGGCAAAGGGAGAGACG.

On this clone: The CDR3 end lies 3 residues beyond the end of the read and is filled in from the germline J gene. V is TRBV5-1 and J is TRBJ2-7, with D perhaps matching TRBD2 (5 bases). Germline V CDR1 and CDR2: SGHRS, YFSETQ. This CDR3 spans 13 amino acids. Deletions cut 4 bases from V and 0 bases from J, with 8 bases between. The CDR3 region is CASSLLASYEQYF. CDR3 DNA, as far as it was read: TGCGCCAGCAGCCTCCTAGCCTCCTACGAG.

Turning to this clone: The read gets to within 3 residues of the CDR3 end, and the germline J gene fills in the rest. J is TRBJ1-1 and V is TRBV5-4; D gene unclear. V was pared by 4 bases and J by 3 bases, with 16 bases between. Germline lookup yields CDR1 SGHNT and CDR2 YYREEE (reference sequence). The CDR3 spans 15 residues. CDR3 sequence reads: CASSAISGRYTEAFF. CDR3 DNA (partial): TGTGCCAGCAGCGCCATCAGCGGGCGTTACACTGAA.

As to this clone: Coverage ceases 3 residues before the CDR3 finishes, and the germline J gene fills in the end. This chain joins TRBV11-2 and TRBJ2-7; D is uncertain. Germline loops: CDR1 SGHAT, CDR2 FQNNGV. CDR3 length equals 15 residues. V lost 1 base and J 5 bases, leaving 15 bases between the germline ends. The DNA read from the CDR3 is TGTGCCAGCAGCTTAGTCGACATCCCGTGGGACGAG. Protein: CASSLVDIPWDE. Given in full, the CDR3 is CASSLVDIPWDEQYF.

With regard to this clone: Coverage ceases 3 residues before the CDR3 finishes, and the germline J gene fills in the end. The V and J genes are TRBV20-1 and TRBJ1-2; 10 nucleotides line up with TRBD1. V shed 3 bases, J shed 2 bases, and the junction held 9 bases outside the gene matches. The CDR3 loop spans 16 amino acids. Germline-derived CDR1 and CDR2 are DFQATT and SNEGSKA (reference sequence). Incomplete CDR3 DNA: TGCAGTGCTAGGCCGATAGACAGGGGGCGCAACTATGGC. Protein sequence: CSARPIDRGRNYG. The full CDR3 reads CSARPIDRGRNYGYTF.

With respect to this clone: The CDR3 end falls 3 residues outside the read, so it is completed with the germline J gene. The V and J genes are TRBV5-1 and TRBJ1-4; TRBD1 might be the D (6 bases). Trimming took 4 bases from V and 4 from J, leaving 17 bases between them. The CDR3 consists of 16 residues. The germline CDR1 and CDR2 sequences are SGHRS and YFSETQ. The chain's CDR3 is CASSLVGALDNEKLFF. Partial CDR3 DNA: TGCGCCAGCAGCCTTGTGGGGGCTCTTGATAATGAAAAA.

Incomplete CDR3 DNA: TGTGCCAGCAGACGGACAACTAGCGGTTATGGT. This encodes CASRRTTSGYG. The full CDR3 sequence reads CASRRTTSGYGQYF. V usage is TRBV2 and J usage is TRBJ2-4, with TRBD2 matching over 8 bases. The CDR3 end is not reached by the read, which stops 3 residues before it; the germline J gene fills it in. In germline, CDR1 is SNHLY, CDR2 FYNNEI. The CDR3 has 14 residues. Full variable domain (missing parts from reference TRBV2 and TRBJ2-4): EPEVTQTPSHQVTQMGQEVILRCVPISNHLYFYWYRQILGQKVEFLVSFYNNEISEKSEIFDDQFSVERPDGSNFTLKIRSTKLEDSAMYFCASRRTTSGYGQYFGAGTRLSVL.

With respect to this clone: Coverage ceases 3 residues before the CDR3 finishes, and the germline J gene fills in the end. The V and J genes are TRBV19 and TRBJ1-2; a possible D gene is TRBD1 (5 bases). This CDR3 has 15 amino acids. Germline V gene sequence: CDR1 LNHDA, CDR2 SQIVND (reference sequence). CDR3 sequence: CASSLTARSYNDYTF. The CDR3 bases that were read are TGTGCCAGTAGTCTGACAGCGCGGTCCTACAATGAC.

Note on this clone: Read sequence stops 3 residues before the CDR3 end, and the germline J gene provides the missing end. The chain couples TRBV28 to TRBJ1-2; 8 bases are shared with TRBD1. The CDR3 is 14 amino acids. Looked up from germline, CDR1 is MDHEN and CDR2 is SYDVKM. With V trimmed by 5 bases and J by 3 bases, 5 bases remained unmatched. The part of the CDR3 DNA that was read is TGTGCCAGCAGTCACCAGGGGGCTTACTATGGC. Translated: CASSHQGAYYG. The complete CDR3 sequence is CASSHQGAYYGYTF.

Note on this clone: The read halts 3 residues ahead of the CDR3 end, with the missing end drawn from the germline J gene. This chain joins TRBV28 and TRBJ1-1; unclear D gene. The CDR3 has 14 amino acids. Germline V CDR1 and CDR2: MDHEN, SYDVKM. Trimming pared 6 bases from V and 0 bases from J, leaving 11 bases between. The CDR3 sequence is CASSLSTVNTEAFF. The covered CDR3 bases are TGTGCCAGCAGCCTATCTACAGTGAACACTGAA.

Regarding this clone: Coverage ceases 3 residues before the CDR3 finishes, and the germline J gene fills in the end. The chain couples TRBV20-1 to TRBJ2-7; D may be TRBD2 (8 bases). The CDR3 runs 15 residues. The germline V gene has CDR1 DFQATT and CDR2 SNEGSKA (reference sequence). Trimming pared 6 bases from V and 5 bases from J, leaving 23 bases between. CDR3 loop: CSAPRGVAGRDEQYF. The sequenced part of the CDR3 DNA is TGCAGTGCGCCCAGGGGGGTAGCGGGGCGGGACGAG.

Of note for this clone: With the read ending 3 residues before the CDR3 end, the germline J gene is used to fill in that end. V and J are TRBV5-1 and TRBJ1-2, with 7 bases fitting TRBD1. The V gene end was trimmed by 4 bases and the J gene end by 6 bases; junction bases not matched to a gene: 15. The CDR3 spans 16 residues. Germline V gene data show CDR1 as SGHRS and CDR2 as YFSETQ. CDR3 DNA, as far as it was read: TGCGCCAGCAGCCGGACGTCGACAGGGAGGTTCGATGGC. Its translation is CASSRTSTGRFDG. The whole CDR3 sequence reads CASSRTSTGRFDGYTF. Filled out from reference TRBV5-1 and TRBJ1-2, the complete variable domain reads KAGVTQTPRYLIKTRGQQVTLSCSPISGHRSVSWYQQTPGQGLQFLFEYFSETQRNKGNFPGRFSGRQFSNSRSEMNVSTLELGDSALYLCASSRTSTGRFDGYTFGSGTRLTVV.

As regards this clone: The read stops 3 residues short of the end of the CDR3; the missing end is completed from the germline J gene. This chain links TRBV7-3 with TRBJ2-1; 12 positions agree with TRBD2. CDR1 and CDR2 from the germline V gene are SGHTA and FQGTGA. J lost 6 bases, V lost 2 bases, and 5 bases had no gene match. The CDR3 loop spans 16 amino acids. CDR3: CASSLSLAGGGNEQFF. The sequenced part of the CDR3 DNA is TGTGCCAGCAGCTTATCGCTAGCGGGGGGGGGCAATGAG.

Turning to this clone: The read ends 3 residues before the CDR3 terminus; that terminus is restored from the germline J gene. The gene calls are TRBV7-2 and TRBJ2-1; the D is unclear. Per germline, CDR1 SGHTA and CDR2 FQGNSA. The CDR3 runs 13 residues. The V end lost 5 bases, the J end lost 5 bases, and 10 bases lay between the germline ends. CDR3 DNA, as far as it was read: TGTGCCAGCAGCCGCCTACCCAACAATGAG. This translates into CASSRLPNNE. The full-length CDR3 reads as CASSRLPNNEQFF.

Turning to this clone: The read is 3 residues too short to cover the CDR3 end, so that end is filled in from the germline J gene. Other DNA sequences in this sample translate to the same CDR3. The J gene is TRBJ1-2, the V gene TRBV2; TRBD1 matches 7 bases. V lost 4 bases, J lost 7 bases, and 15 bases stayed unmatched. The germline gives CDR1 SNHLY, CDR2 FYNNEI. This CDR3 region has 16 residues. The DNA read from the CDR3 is TGTGCCAGCAGTGGACGGGACAGTCGGTTCTCGGGTGGC. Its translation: CASSGRDSRFSGG. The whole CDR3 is CASSGRDSRFSGGYTF.

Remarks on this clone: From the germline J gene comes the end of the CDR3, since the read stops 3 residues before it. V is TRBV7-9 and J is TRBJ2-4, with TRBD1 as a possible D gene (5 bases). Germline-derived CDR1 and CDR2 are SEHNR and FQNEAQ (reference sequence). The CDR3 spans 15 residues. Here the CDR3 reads CASSLATDSSLGQYF. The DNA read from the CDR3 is TGTGCCAGCAGCTTAGCGACCGACAGTAGTCTGGGT. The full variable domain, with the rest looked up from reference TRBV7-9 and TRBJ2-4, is DTGVSQNPRHKITKRGQNVTFRCDPISEHNRLYWYRQTLGQGPEFLTYFQNEAQLEKSRLLSDRFSAERPKGSFSTLEIQRTEQGDSAMYLCASSLATDSSLGQYFGAGTRLSVL.

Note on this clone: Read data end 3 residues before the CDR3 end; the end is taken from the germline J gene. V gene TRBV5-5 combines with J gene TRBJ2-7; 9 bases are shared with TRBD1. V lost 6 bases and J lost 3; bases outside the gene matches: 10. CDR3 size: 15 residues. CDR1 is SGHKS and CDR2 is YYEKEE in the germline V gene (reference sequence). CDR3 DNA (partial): TGTGCCAGCAACCCGGGGACAGGGTTACTCTACGAG. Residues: CASNPGTGLLYE. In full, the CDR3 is CASNPGTGLLYEQYF. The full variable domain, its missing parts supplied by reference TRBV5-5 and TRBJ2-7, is DAGVTQSPTHLIKTRGQQVTLRCSPISGHKSVSWYQQVLGQGPQFIFQYYEKEERGRGNFPDRFSARQFPNYSSELNVNALLLGDSALYLCASNPGTGLLYEQYFGPGTRLTVT.

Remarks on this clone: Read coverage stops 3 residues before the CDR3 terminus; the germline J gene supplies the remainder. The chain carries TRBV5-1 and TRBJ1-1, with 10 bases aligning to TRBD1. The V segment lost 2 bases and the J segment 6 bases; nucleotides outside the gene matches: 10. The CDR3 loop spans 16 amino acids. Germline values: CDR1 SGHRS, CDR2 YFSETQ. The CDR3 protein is CASSFQETGGFAEAFF. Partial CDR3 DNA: TGCGCCAGCAGCTTCCAAGAGACAGGGGGCTTCGCTGAA.

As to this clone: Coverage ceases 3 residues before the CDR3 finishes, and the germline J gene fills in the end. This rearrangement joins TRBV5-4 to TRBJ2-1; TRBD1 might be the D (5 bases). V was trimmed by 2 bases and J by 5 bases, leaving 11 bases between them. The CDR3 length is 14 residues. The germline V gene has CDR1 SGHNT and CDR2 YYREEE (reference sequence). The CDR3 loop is CASSFPDRNNEQFF. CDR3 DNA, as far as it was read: TGTGCCAGCAGCTTTCCCGACAGAAACAATGAG.

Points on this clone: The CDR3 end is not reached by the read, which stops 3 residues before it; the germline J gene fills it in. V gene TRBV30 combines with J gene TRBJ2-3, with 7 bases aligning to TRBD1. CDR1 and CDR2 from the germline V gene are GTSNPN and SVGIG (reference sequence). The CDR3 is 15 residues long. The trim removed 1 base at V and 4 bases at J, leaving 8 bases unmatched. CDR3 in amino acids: CAWSAGTVGADTQYF. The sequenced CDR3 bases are TGTGCCTGGAGTGCCGGGACAGTTGGGGCAGATACG.

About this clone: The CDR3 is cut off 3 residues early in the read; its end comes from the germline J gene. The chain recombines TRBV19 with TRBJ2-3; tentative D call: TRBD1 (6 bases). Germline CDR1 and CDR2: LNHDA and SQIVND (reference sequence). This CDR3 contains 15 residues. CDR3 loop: CASSPPGQINQPQYF. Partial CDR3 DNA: TGTGCCAGTAGTCCGCCGGGACAAATCAATCAGCCG.

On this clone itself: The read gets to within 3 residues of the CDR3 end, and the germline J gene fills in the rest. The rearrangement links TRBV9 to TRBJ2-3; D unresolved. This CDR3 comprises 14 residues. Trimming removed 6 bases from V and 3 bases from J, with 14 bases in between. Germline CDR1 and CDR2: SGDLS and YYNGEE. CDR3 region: CASTLQDWTDTQYF. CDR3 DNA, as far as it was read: TGTGCCAGCACCCTCCAGGATTGGACAGATACG.

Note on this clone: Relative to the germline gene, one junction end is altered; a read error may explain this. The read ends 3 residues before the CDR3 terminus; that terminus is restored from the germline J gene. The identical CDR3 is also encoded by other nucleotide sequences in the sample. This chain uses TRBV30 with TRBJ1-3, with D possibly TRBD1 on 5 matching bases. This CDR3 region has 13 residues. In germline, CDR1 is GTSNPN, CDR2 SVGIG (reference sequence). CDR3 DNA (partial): TGTGCCTGGGGTAGGGGTTCTGGAAACACT. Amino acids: CAWGRGSGNT. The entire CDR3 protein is CAWGRGSGNTIYF.

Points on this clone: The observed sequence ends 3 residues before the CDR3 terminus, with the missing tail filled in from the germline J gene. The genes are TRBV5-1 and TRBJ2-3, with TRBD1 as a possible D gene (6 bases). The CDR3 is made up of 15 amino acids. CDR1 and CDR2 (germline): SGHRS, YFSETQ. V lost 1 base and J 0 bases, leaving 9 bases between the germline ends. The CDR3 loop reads CASSLTGLSTDTQYF. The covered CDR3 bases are TGCGCCAGCAGCTTGACAGGGCTGAGCACAGATACG.

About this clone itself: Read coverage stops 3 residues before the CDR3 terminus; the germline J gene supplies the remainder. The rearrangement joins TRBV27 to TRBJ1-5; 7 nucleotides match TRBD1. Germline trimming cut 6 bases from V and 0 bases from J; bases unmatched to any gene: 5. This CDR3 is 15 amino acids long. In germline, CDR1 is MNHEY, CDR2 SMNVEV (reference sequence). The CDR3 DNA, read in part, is TGTGCCAGCAGAATCGACAGGGTTAGCAATCAGCCC. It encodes CASRIDRVSNQP. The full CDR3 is CASRIDRVSNQPQHF.

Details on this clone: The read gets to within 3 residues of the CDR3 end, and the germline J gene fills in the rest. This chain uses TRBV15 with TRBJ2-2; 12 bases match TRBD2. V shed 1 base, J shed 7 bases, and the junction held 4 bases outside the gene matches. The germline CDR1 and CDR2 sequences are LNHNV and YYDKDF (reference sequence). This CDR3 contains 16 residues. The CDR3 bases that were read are TGTGCCACCAGCAGAGGACTAGCGGGGGCGGACGGGGAG. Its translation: CATSRGLAGADGE. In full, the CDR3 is CATSRGLAGADGELFF.